A single sample gave rise to the 26 T cell receptor beta chains below, sequenced in a study of shared clonotypes between healthy human individuals. Clones were read by immunoSEQ multiplex PCR, and TCRdb kept only the in-frame ones, dropping some. There are roughly 2.4 million clones in the sample; 95% occur only once, and approximately 0.13% lies in the top ten. Source material: naive CD4+ T cells sorted from blood. Subset: CD45RA+ positively selected. The receptor set was obtained from a man aged 18 to 30 in good health.

V and J are TRBV30 and TRBJ2-2, with D uncertain. The CDR3 covers 12 residues. The germline gives CDR1 GTSNPN, CDR2 SVGIG (reference sequence). V was pared by 0 bases and J by 5 bases, with 4 bases between. The CDR3 spells CAWSVWTGELFF. CDR3 nucleotide sequence: TGTGCCTGGAGTGTATGGACCGGGGAGCTGTTTTTT.

The chain carries TRBV5-6 and TRBJ1-3; D gene unclear. There are 13 residues in the CDR3. V lost 3 bases and J 0 bases, leaving 4 bases between the germline ends. Germline V lookup: CDR1 SGHDT, CDR2 YYEEEE. CDR3 sequence: CASSYDSGNTIYF. CDR3 coding DNA: TGTGCCAGCAGCTATGACTCTGGAAACACCATATATTTT.

This chain joins TRBV12-5 and TRBJ2-3, with 8 bases identical to TRBD1. From germline, CDR1 is LGHNT and CDR2 FRNRAP. The CDR3 has 13 residues. The ends lost 5 bases at V and 7 bases at J; junction bases unmatched: 5. Here the CDR3 DNA reads TGTGCTAGTGGTCAGGGGGCGCAGAATACGCAGTATTTT. As protein: CASGQGAQNTQYF. The complete variable domain, with remaining parts taken from reference TRBV12-5 and TRBJ2-3, reads DARVTQTPRHKVTEMGQEVTMRCQPILGHNTVFWYRQTMMQGLELLAYFRNRAPLDDSGMPKDRFSAEMPDATLATLKIQPSEPRDSAVYFCASGQGAQNTQYFGPGTRLTVL.

The chain has TRBV7-2 and TRBJ2-7, with 14 bases that match TRBD2. Germline V gene sequence: CDR1 SGHTA, CDR2 FQGNSA. The CDR3 is 19 residues long. The J segment lost 0 bases and the V segment lost 5 bases, leaving 12 bases of the junction unmatched. The CDR3 DNA reads TGTGCCAGCAGCGCACGACCCGGGACTAGCGGGGGCAGCTCCTACGAGCAGTACTTC. Translation: CASSARPGTSGGSSYEQYF.

V and J are TRBV6-1 and TRBJ1-2; D is perhaps TRBD1 (5 bases). Trimming left V 0 bases short and J 6 bases short, with 11 bases between. Germline-derived CDR1 and CDR2 are MNHNS and SASEGT. This CDR3 comprises 14 residues. CDR3 protein: CASSEALSGDGYTF. In nucleotides, the CDR3 is TGTGCCAGCAGTGAAGCGCTGTCGGGGGATGGCTACACCTTC.

The gene calls are TRBV7-9 and TRBJ2-2; D is uncertain. Looked up from germline, CDR1 is SEHNR and CDR2 is FQNEAQ (reference sequence). This CDR3 is 11 amino acids long. The V end lost 9 bases, the J end lost 3 bases, and 5 bases lay between the germline ends. This CDR3 reads CAREYTGELFF. The DNA of the CDR3 is TGTGCCAGGGAATACACCGGGGAGCTGTTTTTT.

The chain is built from TRBV6-5 and TRBJ2-5; tentatively, D is TRBD1 (6 bases). Trimming removed 4 bases at V and 1 base at J, with 13 bases between. Germline lookup yields CDR1 MNHEY and CDR2 SVGAGI. CDR3 size: 15 residues. CDR3 DNA sequence: TGTGCCAGCAGTTTCACAGGGAGCGGCCAAGAGACCCAGTACTTC. As protein: CASSFTGSGQETQYF.

This chain joins TRBV12-5 and TRBJ2-3; D gene uncertain. With 0 bases removed from V and 4 bases from J, the gap between germline ends came to 26 bases. The CDR3 covers 20 residues. Germline CDR1 is LGHNT and CDR2 is FRNRAP. CDR3 in DNA: TGTGCTAGTGGTTTGGTATCTGTTATCGGTGGCGGCCTCCCTTCAGATACGCAGTATTTT. Amino acid sequence: CASGLVSVIGGGLPSDTQYF.

The chain links TRBV28 to TRBJ2-4, with a possible D match to TRBD1 (6 bases). V lost 6 bases, J lost 7 bases, and 25 bases lay in between. This CDR3 comprises 17 residues. Germline lookup yields CDR1 MDHEN and CDR2 SYDVKM. The CDR3 spells CASSKGHLLELKNIQYF. CDR3 coding DNA: TGTGCCAGCAGCAAGGGACACCTGTTAGAGCTGAAGAACATTCAGTACTTC.

This rearrangement joins TRBV9 to TRBJ2-2; D may correspond to TRBD1 or TRBD2 (5 bases each). This CDR3 has 16 amino acids. From germline, CDR1 is SGDLS and CDR2 YYNGEE. V dropped 4 bases and J dropped 1 base, with 14 bases sitting between them. The CDR3 is CASSPRGSLNTGELFF. The CDR3 nucleotides are TGTGCCAGCAGCCCTCGGGGCTCCCTGAACACCGGGGAGCTGTTTTTT.

This chain connects TRBV7-2 to TRBJ2-3; D perhaps matches TRBD1 (6 bases). The length of the CDR3 is 16 residues. The V and J ends lost 4 bases and 0 bases respectively, with 14 bases between them. Germline CDR1 reads SGHTA; CDR2 reads FQGNSA. The CDR3 sequence is CASSSTGTSSTDTQYF. The CDR3 DNA reads TGTGCCAGCAGCTCAACCGGGACATCGAGCACAGATACGCAGTATTTT.

This chain uses TRBV7-2 with TRBJ1-3, with D possibly being TRBD1 (6 bases). V was trimmed by 7 bases and J by 1 base, leaving 14 bases between them. The CDR3 extends over 15 amino acids. Germline V gene data show CDR1 as SGHTA and CDR2 as FQGNSA. CDR3 sequence reads: CASTPSGASGNTIYF. The CDR3 bases are TGTGCCAGCACCCCTTCAGGGGCTTCTGGAAACACCATATATTTT.

V usage is TRBV5-1 and J usage is TRBJ1-1; the match to TRBD1 covers 7 bases. Germline CDR1 and CDR2: SGHRS and YFSETQ. V lost 4 bases, J lost 4 bases, and 7 bases stayed unmatched. The length of the CDR3 is 14 residues. CDR3 amino acids: CASSIDRDGTEAFF. The CDR3 DNA sequence: TGCGCCAGCAGCATAGACAGGGACGGCACTGAAGCTTTCTTT.

This chain uses TRBV28 with TRBJ2-5; D is perhaps TRBD1 (6 bases). Germline V CDR1 and CDR2: MDHEN, SYDVKM. The CDR3 is made up of 17 amino acids. V lost 6 bases and J 3 bases, leaving 23 bases between the germline ends. CDR3 residues: CASSSIPWDEGEETQYF. The CDR3 DNA reads TGTGCCAGCAGCTCTATACCCTGGGACGAGGGGGAAGAGACCCAGTACTTC.

J is TRBJ2-3 and V is TRBV7-2; 10 positions match TRBD2. Germline CDR1 and CDR2: SGHTA and FQGNSA. With V trimmed by 5 bases and J by 5 bases, 10 bases remained unmatched. This CDR3 contains 16 residues. CDR3 DNA: TGTGCCAGCAGCAAGAAAGCGGGAGGGCCACAAGATACGCAGTATTTT. It yields the protein CASSKKAGGPQDTQYF.

In this sample, this clone turned up once. The chain is built from TRBV2 and TRBJ2-1; maybe TRBD2 (6 bases). The CDR3 extends over 12 amino acids. Deletions cut 6 bases from V and 9 bases from J, with 12 bases between. Germline CDR1 reads SNHLY; CDR2 reads FYNNEI. Here the CDR3 DNA reads TGTGCCAGCAGCGGGGGACCCACTGAGCAGTTCTTC. It translates to CASSGGPTEQFF.

This chain links TRBV7-2 with TRBJ2-3; no clear D. Germline assignment: CDR1 SGHTA and CDR2 FQGNSA. Trimming left V 1 base short and J 2 bases short, with 10 bases between. The CDR3 sequence is 15 residues long. The DNA of the CDR3 is TGTGCCAGCAGCTTAGATCCTAGGAACACAGATACGCAGTATTTT. Translation: CASSLDPRNTDTQYF.

As to this clone: This specimen includes other DNA sequences encoding the same CDR3. V gene TRBV7-9 combines with J gene TRBJ1-1; D unresolved. Germline V gene data show CDR1 as SEHNR and CDR2 as FQNEAQ (reference sequence). The CDR3 has 13 amino acids. V dropped 1 base and J dropped 3 bases, with 6 bases sitting between them. The CDR3 sequence: CASSLGVDTEAFF. DNA of the CDR3: TGTGCCAGCAGCTTAGGCGTGGACACTGAAGCTTTCTTT.

The J gene is TRBJ2-7, the V gene TRBV9; D is ambiguous. Between the trimmed V and J ends, which lost 4 bases and 0 bases, there was a span of 8 bases. There are 13 residues in the CDR3. Germline CDR1 SGDLS, CDR2 YYNGEE. The CDR3 region is CASSQHSSYEQYF. In nucleotides, the CDR3 is TGTGCCAGCAGCCAACACAGCTCCTACGAGCAGTACTTC.

The chain combines TRBV6-5 with TRBJ2-7, with a possible D match to TRBD1 (5 bases). This CDR3 region has 13 residues. Germline CDR1 and CDR2: MNHEY and SVGAGI. Between the trimmed V and J ends, which lost 8 bases and 0 bases, there was a span of 11 bases. The CDR3 nucleotides are TGTGCCAGCGCCACGACAGCCTCCTACGAGCAGTACTTC. This translates into CASATTASYEQYF.

The chain links TRBV7-2 to TRBJ2-7; D is tentatively TRBD1 or TRBD2 (5 bases each). Germline assignment: CDR1 SGHTA and CDR2 FQGNSA. CDR3 length: 15 residues. The V end lost 1 base, the J end lost 0 bases, and 10 bases lay between the germline ends. In DNA form, the CDR3 reads TGTGCCAGCAGCTTAGGGGGACCCCGCTCCTACGAGCAGTACTTC. This translates into CASSLGGPRSYEQYF.

The genes are TRBV5-8 and TRBJ1-2; 10 bases map to TRBD1. Germline V gives CDR1 SGHTS, CDR2 YDEGEE. Germline trimming cut 4 bases from V and 6 bases from J; bases unmatched to any gene: 9. CDR3 size: 15 residues. CDR3 loop: CASSLPGTGDDGYTF. In DNA, the CDR3 is TGTGCCAGCAGCCTGCCCGGGACAGGGGACGATGGCTACACCTTC.

The genes are TRBV18 and TRBJ2-7; maybe TRBD1 (5 bases). The V end lost 2 bases, the J end lost 3 bases, and 14 bases lay between the germline ends. The CDR3 is 15 amino acids. Germline V gene sequence: CDR1 KGHSH, CDR2 LQKENI. The CDR3 region has the DNA TGTGCCAGCTCACCAATTCAGGGTGCCGACTACGAGCAGTACTTC. It specifies CASSPIQGADYEQYF.

The CDR3 loop is CASSPRPTDTQYF. Written as DNA, the CDR3 is TGTGCCAGCAGCCCCCGACCCACAGATACGCAGTATTTT. The rearrangement links TRBV16 to TRBJ2-3, with D hard to call. In germline, CDR1 is KGHSY, CDR2 FQNENV. V was shortened by 4 bases and J by 2 bases, with 7 bases between the two germline ends. The CDR3 length is 13 residues.

The chain is built from TRBV29-1 and TRBJ1-5, with D possibly being TRBD1 (5 bases). Germline V gene lookup returns CDR1 SQVTM and CDR2 ANQGSEA. CDR3 length equals 12 residues. V dropped 7 bases and J dropped 3 bases, with 10 bases sitting between them. CDR3 sequence (DNA): TGCAGCGCGAGGGGTTCCAATCAGCCCCAGCATTTT. Its translation: CSARGSNQPQHF.

This chain links TRBV6-7 with TRBJ1-6, with a weak D call TRBD1 (5 bases). TRBV6-7 is classed as an ORF, of uncertain function. V was clipped by 0 bases and J by 12 bases, with 24 bases between them. The CDR3 is 18 amino acids. The chain's CDR3 is CASSYSIGHPPLRRPLHF. The CDR3 DNA follows: TGTGCCAGCAGTTACTCGATTGGACATCCCCCTCTAAGGAGACCCCTCCACTTT.